Included here is one T cell receptor beta chain sequence, with context. The antigen is not known. The data are from a study of OX40 agonist ivuxolimab in advanced cancers. Sequenced by immunoSEQ multiplex PCR; TCRdb stores in-frame clones only, minus some. The data contain roughly 86,000 clones, approximately 90% of them singletons. Regarding the study as a whole: Low normalized clonal expansion also occurred in some nonresponding patients. The study found that CD8+ T cells averaged more expanded clones than CD4+.

Germline V gene data show CDR1 as MGHRA and CDR2 as YSYEKL. The CDR3 runs 15 residues. The V gene lost 7 bases and the J gene lost 2 bases, with 18 bases spanning the gap. V and J are TRBV4-1 and TRBJ2-7, with D possibly TRBD1 on 6 matching bases. The TCR sequence derives from an adult with an advanced solid tumor such as melanoma, head and neck, liver or kidney cancer. Here the sequenced sample was CD4+ or CD8+ T cells sorted from blood, taken in a trial of the OX40 agonist ivuxolimab. For the CDR3, the DNA is TGCGCCAGCAAGCTGGGGGCCCAACTAACCTACGAGCAGTACTTC. It translates to CASKLGAQLTYEQYF.